This paragraph covers one T cell receptor beta chain sequence. As yet, its antigen is unknown. These data come from a study of Ad26.COV2.S vaccination and SARS-CoV-2 variants. Broader study findings: Placebo and vaccine recipients had non-spike TCR breadth that was similar.

This table comes from immunoSEQ multiplex PCR, and its TCRdb copy is limited to in-frame clones, with some not included. The data contain 300,000 to 400,000 clones, about 92% of them singletons. The CDR3 is made up of 20 amino acids. Germline CDR1 and CDR2: MGHRA and YSYEKL. Trimming removed 0 bases from V and 4 bases from J; junction bases left unmatched: 18. This chain uses TRBV4-1 with TRBJ1-1; 9 bases align to TRBD1. The receptor's source is a human donor who had recovered from COVID-19. Sequenced here: peripheral blood, sampled after recovery from COVID-19. The CDR3 region is CASSQEPTRDRVSFGTEAFF. The CDR3 DNA reads as TGCGCCAGCAGCCAAGAACCGACCCGGGACAGGGTCTCGTTCGGCACTGAAGCTTTCTTT.